The 17 T cell receptor beta chains below come from one sample, sequenced in a study of metastatic and nonmetastatic thyroid tumors. MiXCR reprocessed the PCR reads for TCRdb. The data hold about 92,000 clones, with 14% to 15% observed a single time. Prior to thyroid surgery, none of the patients had received any treatment. Sequencing was done on a sample of blood. These receptor sequences come from a female donor with papillary thyroid cancer or a benign thyroid nodule (not recorded which). Some clones in this sample may be carry-over from other donors' samples.

At least ten counts were recorded for this clone. Different DNA sequences within this sample yield the same CDR3. Here the CDR3 DNA reads TGTGCCAGCAGCCCGCGACTAGCGGGGGGCACAGATACGCAGTATTTT. Translation gives CASSPRLAGGTDTQYF. The chain employs TRBV9 and TRBJ2-3, with TRBD2 matching 12 bases. The germline gives CDR1 SGDLS, CDR2 YYNGEE. The CDR3 sequence is 16 residues long. V shed 4 bases and J 1 base; nucleotides not matched to a gene: 4.

Turning to this clone: This same CDR3 is encoded by further DNA sequences in the sample. This chain links TRBV7-8 with TRBJ1-6; a possible D gene is TRBD1 (5 bases). This CDR3 is 13 amino acids long. The V and J ends lost 5 bases and 6 bases respectively, with 8 bases between them. In germline, CDR1 is SGHVS, CDR2 FQNEAQ. CDR3 residues: CASSRQGNSPLHF. As DNA, the CDR3 is TGTGCCAGCAGCCGTCAGGGTAATTCACCCCTCCACTTT.

The chain couples TRBV16 to TRBJ2-1; 15 bases match TRBD2. V lost 3 bases to trimming and J lost 9 bases; unmatched junction nucleotides: 18. This CDR3 has 20 residues. Germline CDR1 is KGHSY and CDR2 is FQNENV. DNA for the CDR3: TGTGCCAGCAGCCATCGGGGACTAGCGGGGGGCCGATATATGGGGATTGAGCAGTTCTTC. It specifies CASSHRGLAGGRYMGIEQFF.

On this clone itself: A much more abundant neighbour one base away suggests this may be a read error. The chain recombines TRBV20-1 with TRBJ2-1, with 8 bases fitting TRBD1. In germline, CDR1 is DFQATT, CDR2 SNEGSKA (reference sequence). The CDR3 length is 11 residues. The CDR3 sequence: CSGQENNEQFF. CDR3 DNA sequence: TGCTCGGGACAGGAAAACAATGAGCAGTTCTTC.

Many counts were recorded for this clone. Other DNA sequences in the same sample also yield this CDR3. The chain links TRBV20-1 to TRBJ2-5, with 13 bases matching TRBD2. Germline CDR1 reads DFQATT; CDR2 reads SNEGSKA (reference sequence). V gave up 3 bases and J gave up 4 bases; unmatched junction bases: 5. The CDR3 is 15 amino acids. The CDR3 is CSASGGLAGVETQYF. Here the CDR3 DNA reads TGCAGTGCTAGTGGAGGACTAGCGGGGGTAGAGACCCAGTACTTC.

Notes on this clone: One base away lies a much larger clone, so this may be a sequencing read error. Other DNA sequences in the sample encode the same CDR3. The chain is built from TRBV3-1 and TRBJ1-5, with D unclear. Germline V gene lookup returns CDR1 LGHDT and CDR2 YNNKEL (reference sequence). The CDR3 covers 13 residues. V lost 2 bases and J lost 7, with 9 bases in between. The CDR3 DNA reads TGTGCCAGCAGCCAAAAACCAGGCCAGCCCCAGCATTTT. Translation: CASSQKPGQPQHF.

The J gene is TRBJ2-1, the V gene TRBV12-3 or TRBV12-4; a possible D gene is TRBD2 (7 bases). This CDR3 is 16 amino acids long. V dropped 4 bases and J dropped 11 bases, with 24 bases sitting between them. The CDR3: CASSYIRWGGPEQQFF. The CDR3 region has the DNA TGTGCCAGCAGTTATATTAGGTGGGGGGGCCCAGAACAGCAGTTCTTC.

This clone has a handful of counts. A much larger clone differs from this one at a single base, so this may be a read error. Other nucleotide sequences in the sample specify the same CDR3. The chain links TRBV10-3 to TRBJ2-7; 9 nucleotides match TRBD1. This CDR3 is built from 14 residues. J lost 5 bases, V lost 5 bases, and 7 bases had no gene match. Germline loops: CDR1 ENHRY, CDR2 SYGVKD. CDR3 DNA: TGTGCCATCAGTCCTGGGACAGGGCCTGACGAGCAGTACTTC. Amino acid sequence: CAISPGTGPDEQYF.

This clone has a count of ten or more. This chain uses TRBV6-2 or TRBV6-3 with TRBJ1-2; TRBD1 matches 8 bases. Germline CDR1 reads MNHEY; CDR2 reads SVGEGT. The CDR3 totals 14 residues. The junction had 6 bases not matched to a gene; V was cut back by 5 bases and J by 4 bases. The CDR3 here is CASSTQDRAYGYTF. The CDR3 DNA reads as TGTGCCAGCAGTACCCAGGACAGGGCCTATGGCTACACCTTC.

For the CDR3, the DNA is TGTGCCAGTAGTATCACCGCGGTCAAGCGGAGGGATGGCTACACCTTC. This encodes CASSITAVKRRDGYTF. The genes are TRBV19 and TRBJ1-2; D call uncertain. V shed 3 bases and J shed 6 bases, with 20 bases lying between them. The CDR3 consists of 16 residues. Germline V gene sequence: CDR1 LNHDA, CDR2 SQIVND (reference sequence).

This clone was seen at least ten times. The chain uses TRBV29-1 and TRBJ1-2; 8 bases agree with TRBD1. The junction had 11 bases not matched to a gene; V was cut back by 6 bases and J by 8 bases. The CDR3 extends over 13 amino acids. Germline V gene sequence: CDR1 SQVTM, CDR2 ANQGSEA. In DNA form, the CDR3 reads TGCAGCGTGGAGGACAGGGTTTCCCGCGGCTACACCTTC. Protein product: CSVEDRVSRGYTF.

The rearrangement links TRBV20-1 to TRBJ2-3; possible D gene TRBD2, 6 bases. V dropped 5 bases and J dropped 6 bases, with 21 bases sitting between them. The CDR3 has 15 residues. Germline V gene lookup returns CDR1 DFQATT and CDR2 SNEGSKA (reference sequence). CDR3 in DNA: TGCAGTGCTGGGCGGGACTCGCGACTCTGGGATACGCAGTATTTT. Translation gives CSAGRDSRLWDTQYF.

This clone was counted at least ten times. The chain links TRBV12-3 or TRBV12-4 to TRBJ2-2; D is unresolved. Trimming left V 4 bases short and J 6 bases short, with 3 bases between. There are 11 residues in the CDR3. CDR3 nucleotides: TGTGCCAGCAGTTCTCCCGGGGAGCTGTTTTTT. This gives the protein CASSSPGELFF.

This clone was seen repeatedly, ten times or more. This chain joins TRBV5-1 and TRBJ1-6, with a tentative D call TRBD1 (5 bases). The germline V gene has CDR1 SGHRS and CDR2 YFSETQ. The CDR3 totals 16 residues. V was shortened by 2 bases and J by 0 bases, with 9 bases between the two germline ends. The CDR3 protein is CASSFGGISYNSPLHF. The DNA for the CDR3 is TGCGCCAGCAGCTTCGGGGGAATCTCCTATAATTCACCCCTCCACTTT.

This clone is deemed medium-sized. This CDR3 reads CASSRTASYEQYF. The CDR3 region has the DNA TGTGCCAGCAGCCGTACGGCTTCCTACGAGCAGTACTTC. The chain combines TRBV11-3 with TRBJ2-7; D is uncertain. Germline V gives CDR1 SGHNT, CDR2 YENEEA. The CDR3 totals 13 residues. The V end was cut by 5 bases, the J end by 1 base, with 9 bases between.

In this sample, this clone turned up many times. The genes are TRBV3-1 and TRBJ2-7; 10 bases agree with TRBD2. Germline V CDR1 and CDR2: LGHDT, YNNKEL (reference sequence). With V trimmed by 4 bases and J by 5 bases, 8 bases remained unmatched. This CDR3 has 15 residues. CDR3 nucleotide sequence: TGTGCCAGCAGCCGATCAGCGGGGGGGCTGGACGAGCAGTACTTC. It is translated as CASSRSAGGLDEQYF.

This clone occurred many times. The chain links TRBV7-9 to TRBJ2-7; D may be TRBD1 (6 bases). This CDR3 comprises 15 residues. Germline CDR1 SEHNR, CDR2 FQNEAQ (reference sequence). V was trimmed by 5 bases and J by 3 bases, leaving 17 bases between them. CDR3 protein: CASSPEGRGFYEQYF. The CDR3 coding sequence is TGTGCCAGCAGCCCCGAGGGCAGGGGATTCTACGAGCAGTACTTC.